The T cell receptor beta chain under discussion was sequenced for a study of blood T cell repertoires in COVID-19. The CDR3 length is 14 residues. Germline V gives CDR1 LGHDT, CDR2 YNNKEL (reference sequence). V gave up 4 bases and J gave up 8 bases; unmatched junction bases: 5. Assay used: immunoSEQ multiplex PCR; TCRdb lists only in-frame clones, some missing. There are approximately 270,000 clones in the sample; roughly 88% occur only once, and over 1.1% lies in the top ten. The V call is TRBV3-1 (or the pseudogene TRBV3-2), the J call TRBJ1-4; 9 nucleotides agree with TRBD1. Sequencing was done on a sample of peripheral blood. The sequence derives from a man older than 75 with acute or convalescent COVID-19. CDR3 sequence: CASSRQDRGEKLFF. CDR3 bases: TGTGCCAGCAGCCGACAAGACAGGGGGGAAAAACTGTTTTTT.